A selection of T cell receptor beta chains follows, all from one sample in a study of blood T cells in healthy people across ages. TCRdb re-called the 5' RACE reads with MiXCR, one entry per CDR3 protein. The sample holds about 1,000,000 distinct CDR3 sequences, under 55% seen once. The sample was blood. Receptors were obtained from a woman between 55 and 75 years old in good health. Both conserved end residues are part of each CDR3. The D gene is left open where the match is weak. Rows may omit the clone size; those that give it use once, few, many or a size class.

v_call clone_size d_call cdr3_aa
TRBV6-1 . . CATFHGGEETQYF
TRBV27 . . CASSSSSPPKSYNEQFF
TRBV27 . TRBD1 CASSFGTEAEAFF
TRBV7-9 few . CASNTRLAPPYNEQFF
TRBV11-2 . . CASRSFVREGSGSPLHF
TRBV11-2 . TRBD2 CASSLEGSGIDTQYF
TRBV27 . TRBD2 CASSPWGGTQYF
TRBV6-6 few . CASRRGGTNQPQHF
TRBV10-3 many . CAIRDNSYEQYF
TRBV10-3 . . CATLQGEGEKLFF
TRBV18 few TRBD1 CASSPFVAGGQYNEQFF
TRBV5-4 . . CAMQGKRETQYF
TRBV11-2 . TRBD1 CASSTGQLPTYEQYF
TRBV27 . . CASRSAPFSYNEQFF
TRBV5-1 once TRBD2 CASSLTAGGPRDEQFF
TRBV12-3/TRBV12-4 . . CASSTTPPSVDTGELFF
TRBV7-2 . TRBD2 CASRFLSSGRGEQYF
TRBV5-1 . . CASSLGAGSSGVNVLTF
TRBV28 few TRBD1 CASSYRQGIYEQYF
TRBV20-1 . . CSARGHKNEQYF
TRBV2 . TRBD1 CASSASRDRGHGANVLTF
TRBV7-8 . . CASSLGASTTEQYF
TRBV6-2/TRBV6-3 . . CASRAGLTEAFF
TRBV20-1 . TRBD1 CSASIGQGTGNTIYF
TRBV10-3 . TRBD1 CAVNRGQGPPNYGYTF
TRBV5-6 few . CASSLGGGPGEQFF
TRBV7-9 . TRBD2 CASSQPVGLADNEQFF
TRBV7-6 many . CASSLWQGEQYF
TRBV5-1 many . CASSTQAAHEQYF
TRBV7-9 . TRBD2 CASSAGTSANEQYF
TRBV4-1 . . CASSPLALLGNQPQHF
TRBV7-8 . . CASSSDIGGGSYEQYF
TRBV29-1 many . CSVEASAQETQYF
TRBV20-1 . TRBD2 CSAPGTSGYEQYF